Sequencing of this TCR beta chain was carried out in a study of tumor and adjacent non-tumor tissue in lung cancer (dated by TCRdb to 2017 to 2018). General notes on the study: By cancer type, the cohort comprised approximately 12 adenocarcinoma patients, a couple of squamous cell carcinoma patients and 1 small cell lung cancer patient. Ages among the 15 or so patients ranged from about 30 to 85 years, there were 10 men and 5 women, and disease was at TNM stage I to III. In total, sequencing yielded over 95 million productive TCRbeta reads, which works out to an average of approximately 4.1 million reads per sample. The study compared bulk TCRbeta repertoires from lung tumor tissue and matched distant non-tumor lung tissue of some 14 lung cancer patients. A few dozen paired specimens, one tumor and one normal lung sample per patient, were profiled by TCRbeta CDR3 sequencing.

This clonotype was observed at least ten times. Its antigen is not yet known. Base qualities were left out, and no much larger clone turns up one base away. Overall results and qualifications from the work: Peripheral blood was not sequenced, so blood TCRbeta repertoires in these lung cancer patients were not examined. The top 100 clones made up a significantly larger cumulative share of the repertoire in normal lung than in tumor tissue. Younger patients had significantly higher TCR diversity, and higher tumor TCR diversity was associated with shorter overall and disease-free survival. The cohort had only about 14 patients, and the authors noted that larger samples and more detailed clinical data are needed. The sequencing platform is not named in the methods, and unique molecular identifiers are not mentioned. Tumor tissue showed significantly greater TCR diversity (inverse Simpson) than normal lung tissue (around 450 vs 150, P = 0.0075, Mann-Whitney U test).

Library creation used multiplex PCR. The instrument was an Illumina HiSeq 2500. TCRbeta libraries were constructed through three rounds of nested PCR with primers (Table S4) according to protocols adapted from ARM-PCR. Before sequencing, PCR products of 200-500 bp were excised from the gel and purified with the QIAquick gel extraction kit. Per the authors' processing: Reads were cleaned with Trimmomatic, merged with FLASH into complete CDR3 sequences, and assigned to V(D)J germline segments with MiTCR. Clonal diversity was calculated as the inverse Simpson's index using VDJtools. A read counted as productive if the sequence was in-frame and lacked a premature stop codon. TCRdb took the public reads, trimmed them with fastp at Q25, ran MiXCR for clone calling and kept in-frame beta chains. Entries are consolidated by CDR3 protein sequence, retaining the most common genes and DNA. These V and J calls derive from TCRdb rather than the authors' analysis. Recorded for this sample are around 99,000 distinct CDR3 sequences; roughly two thirds of them occurred a single time. The top ten clonotypes cover roughly 19% of the sample.

CDR1 LGHNA and CDR2 YNFKEQ are derived from the germline V gene. At the junction V is shortened by 2 bases and J by 4 bases; bases outside the gene matches: 3. Reading from cysteine to phenylalanine, the CDR3 counts 14 amino acids. CDR3 DNA is the only sequence kept; it has 42 bases, read in frame from the first base. RNA was isolated from bulk unsorted tissue, and RNA quality was assessed with a NanoDrop ND-1000 and an Agilent 2100. Distant non-tumor tissue taken more than 3 cm from the tumor edge was used as the normal lung sample. All donors had newly diagnosed lung cancer, had not received prior chemotherapy, and were admitted for thoracic surgery in China between August and November 2014. The study excluded patients who had received radiotherapy or chemotherapy before or who had another cancer at the same time. Surgical tissue pieces of 1-2 cm3 were preserved in RNAlater solution and were kept at -80 degrees C until use.

Sample: distant non-tumor lung tissue. The sequence was collected from a man aged 60-69 years with non-small cell lung cancer. The chain employs TRBV4-2 and TRBJ2-7, with 9 bases aligning to TRBD2. The CDR3 loop reads CASSQLSGRYEQYF. The DNA reads as follows: TGTGCCAGCAGCCAACTTAGCGGGAGATACGAGCAGTACTTC.